The rows below give T cell receptor beta chains drawn from one sample of a study of cytomegalovirus exposure and HLA in healthy donors. Sequencing used immunoSEQ multiplex PCR; TCRdb keeps in-frame clones, though not all of them. The data show approximately 160,000 clones, more than 80% seen once. Sequencing was carried out using PBMCs. The receptors come from a young woman in good health and CMV-seropositive. Each CDR3 is given with its conserved first and last residue. The D gene is left open where the match is weak. Clone size is not always given. Where it is, it says once, few, many or a class for expanded clones.

>TRBV5-1|TRBJ1-4|.|.
CASSSGTHNEKLFF
TGCGCCAGCAGCTCCGGGACACATAATGAAAAACTGTTTTTT
>TRBV6-1|TRBJ1-2|.|.
CASPGGYGYTF
TGTGCCAGCCCGGGGGGGTACGGCTACACCTTC
>TRBV12-5|TRBJ1-1|.|TRBD1
CASGRHRTGRNTEAFF
TGTGCTAGTGGCCGCCATCGGACAGGGCGGAACACTGAAGCTTTCTTT
>TRBV28|TRBJ2-7|.|.
CASTLGGAGGSYEQYF
TGTGCCAGCACCCTAGGGGGCGCCGGGGGATCCTACGAGCAGTACTTC
>TRBV6-5|TRBJ2-5|.|.
CASSPFGWGGETQYF
TGTGCCAGCAGCCCCTTTGGGTGGGGAGGAGAGACCCAGTACTTC
>TRBV19|TRBJ2-1|.|TRBD2
CASSTSGLAAINEQFF
TGTGCCAGTAGTACCTCGGGACTAGCGGCGATCAATGAGCAGTTCTTC
>TRBV13|TRBJ2-1|.|TRBD2
CASSPRGTSGSYNEQFF
TGTGCCAGCAGCCCTAGAGGGACTAGCGGTTCCTACAATGAGCAGTTCTTC
>TRBV15|TRBJ2-5|.|TRBD1
CATSRGQGRETQYF
TGTGCCACCAGCAGAGGACAGGGACGAGAGACCCAGTACTTC
>TRBV11-2|TRBJ2-3|.|.
CASSLAGSSTDTQYF
TGTGCCAGCAGCTTAGCGGGTTCTAGCACAGATACGCAGTATTTT
>TRBV5-4|TRBJ2-2|.|.
CASSLLQGNTGELFF
TGTGCCAGCAGCTTGCTCCAGGGGAACACCGGGGAGCTGTTTTTT
>TRBV9|TRBJ2-5|.|TRBD2
CASSVGTSGALLAQYF
TGTGCCAGCAGCGTCGGGACTAGCGGGGCCTTACTTGCCCAGTACTTC
>TRBV7-9|TRBJ2-1|.|.
CASSPNYGGNNEQFF
TGTGCCAGCAGCCCCAACTACGGCGGTAACAATGAGCAGTTCTTC
>TRBV6-6|TRBJ2-7|.|TRBD1
CASSTGESRYEQYF
TGTGCCAGCAGCACAGGGGAAAGCCGCTACGAGCAGTACTTC
>TRBV5-5|TRBJ1-3|once|.
CASSLASGTGNTIYF
TGTGCCAGCAGCTTGGCCTCAGGTACTGGAAACACCATATATTTT
>TRBV9|TRBJ1-3|.|TRBD1
CASSPQGQGTFSGNTIYF
TGTGCCAGCAGCCCCCAGGGACAGGGGACCTTCTCTGGAAACACCATATATTTT
>TRBV4-3|TRBJ1-2|.|.
CASSQDRGEGYTF
TGCGCCAGCAGCCAAGATCGGGGGGAAGGCTACACCTTC
>TRBV7-9|TRBJ2-7|.|.
CASSLVDIQPYEQYF
TGTGCCAGCAGCTTAGTAGACATCCAGCCCTACGAGCAGTACTTC
>TRBV28|TRBJ2-7|once|TRBD1
CASSSFDRGSYEQYF
TGTGCCAGCAGTTCATTCGACAGGGGCTCCTACGAGCAGTACTTC
>TRBV5-1|TRBJ2-7|few|.
CASSLWSSYEQYF
TGCGCCAGCAGCTTGTGGAGCTCCTACGAGCAGTACTTC
>TRBV2|TRBJ1-2|.|.
CASSEEDSGAGYTF
TGTGCCAGCAGTGAAGAGGACTCAGGGGCTGGCTACACCTTC
>TRBV5-5|TRBJ1-4|.|.
CASSLRGEQATNEKLFF
TGTGCCAGCAGCTTGCGGGGGGAACAGGCAACTAATGAAAAACTGTTTTTT
>TRBV23-1|TRBJ2-6|.|TRBD1
CASKYPGQGSPLWHPNVLTF
TGCGCCAGCAAATACCCGGGACAGGGGTCCCCCCTCTGGCATCCCAACGTCCTGACTTTC
>TRBV12-1|TRBJ2-7|.|.
CASTDPGTSAYEQYF
TGTGCCAGCACCGACCCCGGGACTAGCGCCTACGAGCAGTACTTC
>TRBV15|TRBJ2-2|.|TRBD2
CATSREGGLLAVNTGELFF
TGTGCCACCAGCAGAGAGGGTGGGTTACTAGCGGTGAACACCGGGGAGCTGTTTTTT
>TRBV5-1|TRBJ2-7|.|TRBD2
CASSLAGSGRIYEQYF
TGCGCCAGCAGCTTGGCCGGTAGCGGGAGAATATACGAGCAGTACTTC
>TRBV19|TRBJ2-2|.|.
CASGISEAGELFF
TGTGCCAGTGGGATCTCGGAGGCCGGGGAGCTGTTTTTT
>TRBV5-6|TRBJ1-4|.|TRBD1
CASSRGQGGEKLFF
TGTGCCAGCAGCAGGGGACAGGGAGGTGAAAAACTGTTTTTT
>TRBV5-4|TRBJ2-2|.|TRBD1
CASSLAGQAGVGELFF
TGTGCCAGCAGCTTGGCCGGACAGGCTGGGGTCGGGGAGCTGTTTTTT
>TRBV5-1|TRBJ1-5|.|.
CASSLVPGREQPQHF
TGCGCCAGCAGCTTGGTGCCGGGGAGGGAACAGCCCCAGCATTTT